A single sample is the source of the 20 T cell receptor beta chains below, sequenced in a study of control samples from healthy donors and cancer patients. The method was immunoSEQ multiplex PCR; TCRdb's version includes in-frame clones alone and lacks a portion of them. Here the sample spans around 110,000 clones, 85% to 90% being singletons. The sequenced material came from PBMCs. The receptor source for this set is a woman in her forties or fifties with colorectal cancer.

The chain recombines TRBV30 with TRBJ2-1, with 9 positions matching TRBD1. This CDR3 has 16 amino acids. CDR1 is GTSNPN, CDR2 SVGIG, per germline (reference sequence). The trim removed 0 bases at V and 8 bases at J, leaving 11 bases unmatched. CDR3 region: CAWSVGHRGPQDEQFF. CDR3 in DNA: TGTGCCTGGAGTGTAGGGCACAGGGGGCCCCAAGATGAGCAGTTCTTC.

V and J are TRBV7-6 and TRBJ2-6, with 9 bases lining up with TRBD1. Germline-derived CDR1 and CDR2 are SGHVS and FNYEAQ. The CDR3 contains 18 residues. With 3 bases clipped from V and 0 bases from J, the junction kept 6 bases outside the gene matches. CDR3 region: CASSFRDRVHSGANVLTF. The CDR3 DNA reads TGTGCCAGCAGCTTCCGGGACAGGGTGCACTCTGGGGCCAACGTCCTGACTTTC.

V is TRBV15 and J is TRBJ1-3, with TRBD1 matching 9 bases. The V gene end was trimmed by 1 base and the J gene end by 1 base; junction bases not matched to a gene: 5. The CDR3 is 17 amino acids. The germline V gene encodes CDR1 LNHNV and CDR2 YYDKDF (reference sequence). This CDR3 reads CATSRGGTGRSGNTIYF. The CDR3 region has the DNA TGTGCCACCAGCAGAGGGGGGACAGGGAGGTCTGGAAACACCATATATTTT. The variable domain in full, with the rest retrieved from reference TRBV15 and TRBJ1-3, is DAMVIQNPRYQVTQFGKPVTLSCSQTLNHNVMYWYQQKSSQAPKLLFHYYDKDFNNEADTPDNFQSRRPNTSFCFLDIRSPGLGDTAMYLCATSRGGTGRSGNTIYFGEGSWLTVV.

The genes are TRBV19 and TRBJ2-5; 8 bases match TRBD1. V was clipped by 2 bases and J by 3 bases; unmatched bases: 5. This CDR3 comprises 15 residues. Germline V gives CDR1 LNHDA, CDR2 SQIVND (reference sequence). The CDR3 DNA follows: TGTGCCAGTAGTATATTGTCGACAGGGGAAGAGACCCAGTACTTC. This codes for CASSILSTGEETQYF. The full variable domain, completed using reference TRBV19 and TRBJ2-5, is DGGITQSPKYLFRKEGQNVTLSCEQNLNHDAMYWYRQDPGQGLRLIYYSQIVNDFQKGDIAEGYSVSREKKESFPLTVTSAQKNPTAFYLCASSILSTGEETQYFGPGTRLLVL.

The V and J genes are TRBV5-4 and TRBJ2-3, with 7 bases that match TRBD1. CDR1 and CDR2 (germline): SGHNT, YYREEE (reference sequence). V lost 0 bases, J lost 3 bases, and 4 bases stayed unmatched. This CDR3 has 15 amino acids. CDR3 protein: CASSLDRGGTDTQYF. CDR3 nucleotides: TGTGCCAGCAGCTTGGACAGGGGTGGGACAGATACGCAGTATTTT.

This chain joins TRBV19 and TRBJ2-2, with D perhaps TRBD1 (6 bases). This CDR3 spans 16 amino acids. The V gene's germline CDR1 is LNHDA and CDR2 SQIVND (reference sequence). Trimming pared 4 bases from V and 3 bases from J, leaving 15 bases between. For the CDR3, the DNA is TGTGCCAGTAGTACGAACAGGGCGGTGGACACCGGGGAGCTGTTTTTT. This codes for CASSTNRAVDTGELFF.

The chain is built from TRBV7-3 and TRBJ2-1; D uncertain. Germline CDR1 reads SGHTA; CDR2 reads FQGTGA. V lost 5 bases, J lost 5 bases, and 13 bases lay in between. There are 14 residues in the CDR3. The CDR3 region has the DNA TGTGCCAGCAGCGCCGGGCCTACTAACAATGAGCAGTTCTTC. This translates into CASSAGPTNNEQFF.

The chain is built from TRBV19 and TRBJ2-1; D ambiguous. Trimming took off 5 bases at V and 6 bases at J, with 20 bases between the two ends. The CDR3 consists of 16 residues. Germline loops: CDR1 LNHDA, CDR2 SQIVND (reference sequence). The CDR3 region has the DNA TGTGCCAGTAGTGCTTTCAGGAATTTAATCACCAATGAGCAGTTCTTC. Residues: CASSAFRNLITNEQFF.

In its sample, this clone was seen once. V usage is TRBV7-8 and J usage is TRBJ1-3, with TRBD1 identical over 7 bases. This CDR3 comprises 19 residues. Germline V gene data show CDR1 as SGHVS and CDR2 as FQNEAQ. J was trimmed by 4 bases and V by 2 bases; bases with no gene match: 17. The CDR3 nucleotides are TGTGCCAGCAGCTTAATTTTGCAGGAGACAGGGCTGGGCGGAAACACCATATATTTT. Its protein is CASSLILQETGLGGNTIYF.

The chain uses TRBV6-6 and TRBJ1-3; TRBD1 aligns across 8 bases. Germline CDR1 reads MNHNY; CDR2 reads SVGAGI (reference sequence). The V gene end was trimmed by 0 bases and the J gene end by 7 bases; junction bases not matched to a gene: 5. This CDR3 is built from 15 residues. In DNA, the CDR3 is TGTGCCAGCAGTTACTCGGTGGACAGGGATAACACCATATATTTT. Translated: CASSYSVDRDNTIYF.

The V gene is TRBV28, the J gene TRBJ2-6; D is unresolved. CDR1 and CDR2 (germline): MDHEN, SYDVKM. The CDR3 is 16 residues long. V shed 2 bases and J shed 0 bases, with 8 bases lying between them. CDR3 protein: CASSLVTPSGANVLTF. The CDR3 DNA is TGTGCCAGCAGTTTAGTTACCCCCTCTGGGGCCAACGTCCTGACTTTC.

The chain has TRBV12-3 or TRBV12-4 and TRBJ1-1; D remains ambiguous. This CDR3 comprises 13 residues. V shed 2 bases and J shed 11 bases, with 15 bases lying between them. CDR3 protein: CASSLTEVKRAFF. CDR3 bases: TGTGCCAGCAGTTTAACTGAGGTCAAGCGGGCTTTCTTT.

The chain recombines TRBV5-5 with TRBJ2-7; TRBD1 might be the D (5 bases). The CDR3 contains 13 residues. Germline V gene data show CDR1 as SGHKS and CDR2 as YYEKEE (reference sequence). V was pared by 4 bases and J by 5 bases, with 13 bases between. The CDR3 nucleotides are TGTGCCAGCAGCCCCACAGGCCTGAACGAGCAGTACTTC. Translation gives CASSPTGLNEQYF.

The genes are TRBV11-2 and TRBJ1-5, with D uncertain. The V end was cut by 3 bases, the J end by 6 bases, with 12 bases between. The V gene's germline CDR1 is SGHAT and CDR2 FQNNGV. The CDR3 sequence is 14 residues long. The CDR3 region is CASSFSGFGQPQHF. The CDR3 DNA reads as TGTGCCAGCAGCTTTTCGGGTTTCGGTCAGCCCCAGCATTTT.

V is TRBV5-1 and J is TRBJ1-1; tentative D call: TRBD1 (5 bases). The CDR3 has 16 amino acids. V was cut by 1 base and J by 3 bases, with 16 bases left in between. CDR1 is SGHRS and CDR2 is YFSETQ in the germline V gene. Here the CDR3 DNA reads TGCGCCAGCAGCTTGTTGCAGGGCCTGCTCGACACTGAAGCTTTCTTT. It encodes CASSLLQGLLDTEAFF.

The gene calls are TRBV15 and TRBJ1-1; D is uncertain. V was clipped by 5 bases and J by 1 base, with 14 bases between them. This CDR3 has 15 amino acids. Per the germline V gene, CDR1 is LNHNV and CDR2 is YYDKDF (reference sequence). The CDR3 bases are TGTGCCACCAGCCTGGAACGGACGGAGAACACTGAAGCTTTCTTT. This gives the protein CATSLERTENTEAFF.

The chain carries TRBV6-5 and TRBJ2-3, with a weak D call TRBD2 (6 bases). Germline values: CDR1 MNHEY, CDR2 SVGAGI. The CDR3 sequence is 15 residues long. Trimming pared 5 bases from V and 0 bases from J, leaving 12 bases between. Written as DNA, the CDR3 is TGTGCCAGCAGTACTGTAGCGGCTAGCACAGATACGCAGTATTTT. Its translation: CASSTVAASTDTQYF.

This chain links TRBV7-9 with TRBJ2-3; 8 bases fit TRBD1. From germline, CDR1 is SEHNR and CDR2 FQNEAQ (reference sequence). The V and J ends lost 4 bases and 4 bases, in that order; junction bases with no gene match: 7. The CDR3 is 15 residues long. The CDR3 coding sequence is TGTGCCAGCAGCTCCTGGGGCAGGGGGCCAGATACGCAGTATTTT. Protein: CASSSWGRGPDTQYF.

The chain employs TRBV18 and TRBJ2-7; TRBD1 matches 7 bases. The CDR3 is 14 amino acids. Germline V gives CDR1 KGHSH, CDR2 LQKENI. V lost 5 bases, J lost 2 bases, and 6 bases stayed unmatched. The CDR3 sequence is CASSRQGETYEQYF. The CDR3 DNA is TGTGCCAGCTCAAGACAGGGAGAAACCTACGAGCAGTACTTC.

This clone was seen more than once but under ten times. The chain employs TRBV5-1 and TRBJ1-2; possible D gene TRBD1, 5 bases. Germline lookup yields CDR1 SGHRS and CDR2 YFSETQ. The CDR3 is 15 residues long. V gave up 0 bases and J gave up 8 bases, with 17 bases separating them. Here the CDR3 DNA reads TGCGCCAGCAGCTTGGGTCCTACCGCGAGGGGCGGCTACACCTTC. Protein sequence: CASSLGPTARGGYTF. Based on the CDR3 plus reference TRBV5-1 and TRBJ1-2, the full variable domain is KAGVTQTPRYLIKTRGQQVTLSCSPISGHRSVSWYQQTPGQGLQFLFEYFSETQRNKGNFPGRFSGRQFSNSRSEMNVSTLELGDSALYLCASSLGPTARGGYTFGSGTRLTVV.